Below are 7 T cell receptor beta chains sequenced from a single sample in a study of identical twins. TCRdb itself ran the 5' RACE reads through MiXCR, one entry per CDR3 protein. The sample has a few hundred thousand distinct CDR3 sequences; more than 9% are singletons. The sample was also reused in another study, on yellow fever vaccine responses in identical twins.

The sequenced sample was PBMCs. The receptors here all came from a woman between 18 and 29 years old in good health.

This clonotype came up many times. The chain recombines TRBV5-1 with TRBJ2-7; the D gene could be TRBD1 or TRBD2 (5 bases each). The CDR3 loop spans 14 amino acids. V lost 3 bases to trimming and J lost 4 bases, with 14 bases between them. CDR1 and CDR2 from the germline V gene are SGHRS and YFSETQ. CDR3 protein: CASSSGDGVYEQYF. The CDR3 region has the DNA TGCGCCAGCAGCTCCGGGGACGGGGTTTACGAGCAGTACTTC.

The CDR3 coding sequence is TGTGCCAGCAGCTTAGAAGGCGGGATTGAGCAGTTCTTC. It yields the protein CASSLEGGIEQFF. V is TRBV13 and J is TRBJ2-1; D might be TRBD2 (6 bases). CDR3 length: 13 residues. Trimming took off 1 base at V and 9 bases at J, with 10 bases between the two ends. In germline, CDR1 is PRHDT, CDR2 FYEKMQ (reference sequence).

This clonotype came up many times. The J gene is TRBJ2-1, the V gene TRBV4-2; D remains ambiguous. The V end was cut by 0 bases, the J end by 7 bases, with 19 bases between. This CDR3 is 17 amino acids long. Germline CDR1 and CDR2: LGHNA and YNFKEQ. CDR3 region: CASSQDGLIASGNEQFF. Written as DNA, the CDR3 is TGTGCCAGCAGCCAAGATGGTTTGATAGCAAGTGGAAATGAGCAGTTCTTC.

This clonotype turned up a few times. The chain joins TRBV4-3 to TRBJ2-5; D gene ambiguous. The germline gives CDR1 LGHNA, CDR2 YSLEER. CDR3 length: 15 residues. The ends were cut back, 0 bases at V and 4 bases at J, with 12 bases in the middle. The CDR3 DNA reads TGCGCCAGCAGCCAAGATTTAAACCCCGGAGAGACCCAGTACTTC. Protein: CASSQDLNPGETQYF.

This clonotype was seen at least ten times. The rearrangement joins TRBV4-2 to TRBJ2-1; D call uncertain. This CDR3 spans 17 amino acids. The ends were cut back, 3 bases at V and 5 bases at J, with 20 bases in the middle. Germline V gene lookup returns CDR1 LGHNA and CDR2 YNFKEQ. CDR3 in amino acids: CASSHYHLGKYNNEQFF. The CDR3 coding sequence is TGTGCCAGCAGCCACTACCATCTAGGCAAATATAACAATGAGCAGTTCTTC.

This clonotype was counted between two and nine times. CDR3 DNA: TGTGCCAGCGGGGGACAGGGCCCCAAAACCTACGAGCAGTACTTC. This encodes CASGGQGPKTYEQYF. The chain has TRBV28 and TRBJ2-7; 9 bases are shared with TRBD1. The germline V gene encodes CDR1 MDHEN and CDR2 SYDVKM. Trimming cost V 8 bases and J 2 bases; bases outside gene matches: 10. CDR3 length: 15 residues.

This clonotype appeared many times. The chain carries TRBV20-1 and TRBJ2-3; perhaps TRBD2 as D (7 bases). CDR3 size: 14 residues. Germline V gives CDR1 DFQATT, CDR2 SNEGSKA (reference sequence). The DNA of the CDR3 is TGCAAGACGGGGCGGGGGCCCCCCCTGGATACGCAGTATTTT. Translated, it gives CKTGRGPPLDTQYF.